This T cell receptor (beta chain) was observed in a study of tumor and adjacent non-tumor tissue in lung cancer. No cell sorting was done before RNA was extracted from the tissue. Distant lung tissue was collected more than 3 cm away from the tumor edge. This clonotype has a count of ten or more. The junction differs from germline at one of its ends, possibly a read error. The library came from three nested PCR rounds adapted from ARM-PCR protocols. TCRdb fed the multiplex PCR reads into MiXCR, producing one record per CDR3 protein. The sample holds 40,000 to 55,000 distinct CDR3 sequences, about 70% seen once. This receptor was obtained from a woman aged 55-69 years with non-small cell lung cancer. Input material: distant non-tumor lung tissue.

In DNA, the CDR3 is TGCGCCAGTAGCCGGGACAGCTTAGATACGCAGTATTTT. It specifies CASSRDSLDTQYF. V gene TRBV4-1 combines with J gene TRBJ2-3; 7 bases align to TRBD1. From germline, CDR1 is MGHRA and CDR2 YSYEKL. This CDR3 has 13 amino acids.